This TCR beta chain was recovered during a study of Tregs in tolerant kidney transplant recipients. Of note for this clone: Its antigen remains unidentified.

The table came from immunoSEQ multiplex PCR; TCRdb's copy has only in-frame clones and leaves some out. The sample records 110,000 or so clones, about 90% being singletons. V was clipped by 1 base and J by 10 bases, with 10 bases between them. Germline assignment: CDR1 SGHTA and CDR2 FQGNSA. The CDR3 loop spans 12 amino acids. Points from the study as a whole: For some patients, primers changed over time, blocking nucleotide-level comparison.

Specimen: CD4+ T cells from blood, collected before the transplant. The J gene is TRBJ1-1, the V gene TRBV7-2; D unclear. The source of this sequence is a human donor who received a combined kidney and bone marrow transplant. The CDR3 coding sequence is TGTGCCAGCAGCTTAGGCTGGGAGGTAGCTTTCTTT. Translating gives CASSLGWEVAFF.